Presented here are 26 T cell receptor beta chains from one specimen sequenced in a study of siplizumab effects on memory and regulatory T cells. The repertoire was sequenced with immunoSEQ multiplex PCR; TCRdb's copy has only in-frame clones and lacks some. The sample holds some 1,000 clones, approximately 72% seen once. Their target antigens are unknown. Coculture of the mixed lymphocyte reaction cells took place at 37 degrees C and lasted around 6 days. Sequences were obtained from CFSE-low (dividing) CD8+ T cells sorted from an allogeneic mixed lymphocyte reaction. Source of these receptors: a human donor in good health; the cells came from an allogeneic mixed lymphocyte reaction.

The chain recombines TRBV6-1 with TRBJ1-3; weak D call: TRBD1 (6 bases). Germline CDR1 is MNHNS and CDR2 is SASEGT. The CDR3 has 16 residues. The germline V and J ends were trimmed by 0 bases and 2 bases, with 11 bases remaining between them. CDR3: CASSEAGGGTGNTIYF. The DNA for the CDR3 is TGTGCCAGCAGTGAAGCGGGAGGGGGAACTGGAAACACCATATATTTT.

J is TRBJ2-5 and V is TRBV9; the D call may be TRBD1 or TRBD2 (5 bases each). CDR1 and CDR2 (germline): SGDLS, YYNGEE. Trimming took off 0 bases at V and 5 bases at J, with 11 bases between the two ends. The CDR3 is 14 residues long. CDR3 in DNA: TGTGCCAGCAGCGTAGGAGGGGTGGTCGAGACCCAGTACTTC. Translation gives CASSVGGVVETQYF.

A few counts support this clone. Other DNA sequences from this sample encode an identical CDR3 as well. This sequence joins TRBV9 and TRBJ2-1, with 10 bases matching TRBD2. The CDR3 totals 17 residues. Germline V gene sequence: CDR1 SGDLS, CDR2 YYNGEE. Germline trimming cut 2 bases from V and 7 bases from J; bases unmatched to any gene: 12. In nucleotides, the CDR3 is TGTGCCAGCAGCGTCAGTGGGGTAGCGGGGGGTGTAAATGAGCAGTTCTTC. Its translation: CASSVSGVAGGVNEQFF.

This clone occurred a few times. The chain carries TRBV5-6 and TRBJ1-1; D is possibly TRBD1 (6 bases). V lost 2 bases and J lost 6, with 8 bases in between. The CDR3 runs to 12 residues. The germline V gene encodes CDR1 SGHDT and CDR2 YYEEEE. The CDR3 loop is CASSLQGPEAFF. The DNA for the CDR3 is TGTGCCAGCAGCTTACAGGGACCTGAAGCTTTCTTT.

The V gene is TRBV9, the J gene TRBJ1-1; no clear D. Deletions cut 0 bases from V and 1 base from J, with 10 bases between. The CDR3 is made up of 15 amino acids. Germline CDR1 reads SGDLS; CDR2 reads YYNGEE. DNA of the CDR3: TGTGCCAGCAGCGTAGATGGAAGGAGGAACACTGAAGCTTTCTTT. As protein: CASSVDGRRNTEAFF.

The chain links TRBV27 to TRBJ2-7; D tentatively fits TRBD1 or TRBD2 (5 bases each). Germline-derived CDR1 and CDR2 are MNHEY and SMNVEV (reference sequence). The CDR3 has 14 residues. Trimming took 2 bases from V and 4 from J, leaving 12 bases between them. The CDR3 protein is CASSLGGLGYEQYF. The DNA for the CDR3 is TGTGCCAGCAGTTTAGGGGGTCTAGGGTACGAGCAGTACTTC.

The gene calls are TRBV27 and TRBJ2-2; D gene unclear. Per the germline V gene, CDR1 is MNHEY and CDR2 is SMNVEV (reference sequence). The CDR3 has 13 residues. V dropped 0 bases and J dropped 5 bases, with 4 bases sitting between them. The CDR3 bases are TGTGCCAGCAGTTTATCTAAAACCGGGGAGCTGTTTTTT. Its protein product is CASSLSKTGELFF.

V and J are TRBV5-4 and TRBJ2-7; 7 nucleotides agree with TRBD1. CDR1 is SGHNT, CDR2 YYREEE, per germline (reference sequence). Trimming cost V 3 bases and J 2 bases; bases outside gene matches: 5. The CDR3 has 14 residues. The CDR3 nucleotides are TGTGCCAGCAGCTCCCGGGACAGCCCCTACGAGCAGTACTTC. Amino acids: CASSSRDSPYEQYF.

The V gene is TRBV7-9, the J gene TRBJ1-1; D gene ambiguous. This CDR3 has 13 amino acids. Germline values: CDR1 SEHNR, CDR2 FQNEAQ (reference sequence). V lost 7 bases, J lost 5 bases, and 14 bases lay in between. The CDR3 DNA reads as TGTGCCAGCACCGAAGCGGGGTGGACTGAAGCTTTCTTT. Translating gives CASTEAGWTEAFF. The full variable domain, with the rest looked up from reference TRBV7-9 and TRBJ1-1, is DTGVSQNPRHKITKRGQNVTFRCDPISEHNRLYWYRQTLGQGPEFLTYFQNEAQLEKSRLLSDRFSAERPKGSFSTLEIQRTEQGDSAMYLCASTEAGWTEAFFGQGTRLTVV.

The table lists this clone with a few counts. The CDR3 DNA sequence: TGTGCCAGTAGTCCTCCGGGGGATGGCTACACCTTC. Its protein product is CASSPPGDGYTF. The chain employs TRBV19 and TRBJ1-2, with D maybe TRBD1 (5 bases). Germline loops: CDR1 LNHDA, CDR2 SQIVND (reference sequence). Trimming left V 5 bases short and J 6 bases short, with 10 bases between. CDR3 size: 12 residues.

The chain employs TRBV6-1 and TRBJ1-2, with D possibly TRBD1 on 5 matching bases. Trimming took off 6 bases at V and 3 bases at J, with 14 bases between the two ends. CDR1 MNHNS and CDR2 SASEGT come from the germline V gene. This CDR3 contains 14 residues. The CDR3 reads CASRPEGRYYGYTF. Here the CDR3 DNA reads TGTGCCAGCAGGCCAGAGGGGAGATACTATGGCTACACCTTC.

The chain is built from TRBV9 and TRBJ2-4; 13 bases map to TRBD2. The CDR3 is made up of 17 amino acids. In germline, CDR1 is SGDLS, CDR2 YYNGEE. Trimming at V came to 4 bases and at J to 6 bases, leaving 10 bases not matched to a gene. The CDR3 loop is CASSTGLAGVVGNIQYF. CDR3 in DNA: TGTGCCAGCAGCACCGGACTAGCGGGGGTTGTTGGAAACATTCAGTACTTC. Supplemented by reference TRBV9 and TRBJ2-4, the full variable domain reads DSGVTQTPKHLITATGQRVTLRCSPRSGDLSVYWYQQSLDQGLQFLIQYYNGEERAKGNILERFSAQQFPDLHSELNLSSLELGDSALYFCASSTGLAGVVGNIQYFGAGTRLSVL.

This clone was seen just once. This chain links TRBV4-1 with TRBJ2-7; TRBD1 agrees at 9 bases. V was pared by 8 bases and J by 4 bases, with 6 bases of the junction left unmatched. The CDR3 is 13 amino acids. Germline V CDR1 and CDR2: MGHRA, YSYEKL. CDR3 protein: CASGPGQGYEQYF. The CDR3 nucleotides read TGCGCCAGCGGGCCGGGACAGGGATACGAGCAGTACTTC.

The rearrangement joins TRBV4-1 to TRBJ2-1; TRBD2 might be the D (5 bases). CDR3 length: 13 amino acids. Germline-derived CDR1 and CDR2 are MGHRA and YSYEKL. Deletions cut 1 base from V and 8 bases from J, with 9 bases between. The CDR3 protein is CASSQGEGYEQFF. For the CDR3, the DNA is TGCGCCAGCAGCCAAGGTGAGGGTTATGAGCAGTTCTTC.

This sequence joins TRBV5-4 and TRBJ2-2; TRBD2 matches at 7 bases. Per germline, CDR1 SGHNT and CDR2 YYREEE (reference sequence). This CDR3 region has 14 residues. V was clipped by 1 base and J by 4 bases; unmatched bases: 1. For the CDR3, the DNA is TGTGCCAGCAGCTTGTGGGGGGGCACCGGGGAGCTGTTTTTT. Protein product: CASSLWGGTGELFF.

This chain links TRBV27 with TRBJ2-1; TRBD2 matches at 7 bases. This CDR3 spans 16 amino acids. CDR1 and CDR2 from the germline V gene are MNHEY and SMNVEV (reference sequence). J lost 4 bases, V lost 2 bases, and 8 bases had no gene match. The CDR3 nucleotides read TGTGCCAGCAGTTTACTAGCGGCGGGGGTATACAATGAGCAGTTCTTC. Translating gives CASSLLAAGVYNEQFF.

This clone appeared a few times. The chain employs TRBV27 and TRBJ2-7; a weak D match, TRBD1 (7 bases). The germline V gene has CDR1 MNHEY and CDR2 SMNVEV (reference sequence). Trimming shortened V by 2 bases and J by 2 bases, and 16 bases separated the two germline ends. The CDR3 covers 16 residues. The CDR3 DNA follows: TGTGCCAGCAGTTTAATTTCGGCCAGGGGGGCCTACGAGCAGTACTTC. This encodes CASSLISARGAYEQYF.

CDR3 residues: CASSAGTALEQYF. The DNA for the CDR3 is TGTGCCAGCAGTGCCGGGACTGCCCTCGAGCAGTACTTC. The V and J genes are TRBV27 and TRBJ2-7; D possibly corresponds to TRBD2 (6 bases). Germline V CDR1 and CDR2: MNHEY, SMNVEV (reference sequence). There are 13 residues in the CDR3. Trimming removed 5 bases from V and 6 bases from J, with 14 bases in between.

This clone occurred a few times. V and J are TRBV4-1 and TRBJ1-1, with D possibly TRBD1 on 5 matching bases. This CDR3 region has 16 residues. Germline assignment: CDR1 MGHRA and CDR2 YSYEKL. V was pared by 0 bases and J by 0 bases, with 11 bases between. CDR3 amino acids: CASSQEPGFMNTEAFF. The CDR3 bases are TGCGCCAGCAGCCAAGAACCAGGGTTCATGAACACTGAAGCTTTCTTT.

The CDR3, as DNA: TGTGCCAGCAGCTTAAAGGCCAGGGTCTCCTACAATGAGCAGTTCTTC. It translates to CASSLKARVSYNEQFF. V gene TRBV11-2 combines with J gene TRBJ2-1; TRBD1 is a possible D gene (5 bases). Trimming cost V 2 bases and J 0 bases, with 11 bases left between them. Germline CDR1 and CDR2: SGHAT and FQNNGV. This CDR3 has 16 amino acids.

The V call is TRBV5-6, the J call TRBJ2-2; 7 nucleotides line up with TRBD1. CDR3 length equals 15 residues. Germline V gene data show CDR1 as SGHDT and CDR2 as YYEEEE. After removal of 4 bases from V and 0 bases from J, the junction contained 3 bases not matched to a gene. The CDR3, as DNA: TGTGCCAGCAGCCAGGGACAGACGAACACCGGGGAGCTGTTTTTT. Translated: CASSQGQTNTGELFF.

The chain is built from TRBV11-1 and TRBJ2-3, with 10 nucleotides matching TRBD1. Trimming at V came to 4 bases and at J to 1 base, leaving 2 bases not matched to a gene. The CDR3 totals 15 residues. Per germline, CDR1 SGHAT and CDR2 FQDESV (reference sequence). DNA for the CDR3: TGTGCCAGCAGCTCCGGGACAGGGGGCACAGATACGCAGTATTTT. Translating it yields CASSSGTGGTDTQYF. The whole variable domain, filled in from reference TRBV11-1 and TRBJ2-3, reads EAEVAQSPRYKITEKSQAVAFWCDPISGHATLYWYRQILGQGPELLVQFQDESVVDDSQLPKDRFSAERLKGVDSTLKIQPAELGDSAMYLCASSSGTGGTDTQYFGPGTRLTVL.

The table lists this clone with a few counts. The CDR3 bases are TGTGCCAGCAGCGCCTTGGGGACAGGGGTGAGCAACGAGCAGTACTTC. Protein product: CASSALGTGVSNEQYF. J is TRBJ2-7 and V is TRBV9, with 10 bases that match TRBD1. Losses at the gene ends were 3 bases for V and 5 bases for J; bases not matched to a gene: 11. CDR1 is SGDLS, CDR2 YYNGEE, per germline. The CDR3 totals 16 residues.

V gene TRBV6-1 combines with J gene TRBJ1-2, with TRBD1 as a possible D gene (5 bases). V lost 5 bases and J lost 2, with 9 bases in between. This CDR3 region has 13 residues. Germline CDR1 and CDR2: MNHNS and SASEGT. The CDR3 is CASSPTENYGYTF. Written as DNA, the CDR3 is TGTGCCAGCAGTCCGACAGAAAACTATGGCTACACCTTC.

The chain has TRBV6-9 and TRBJ2-1; D assignment may be TRBD1 or TRBD2 (5 bases each). The CDR3 is 15 amino acids. Trimming stripped 5 bases from V and 6 bases from J, with 17 bases between. CDR1 MNHGY and CDR2 SVAAGI come from the germline V gene. The CDR3 DNA is TGTGCCAGCAGTCCCGGGACCCCCGGCCCCAATGAGCAGTTCTTC. Its translation: CASSPGTPGPNEQFF.

V is TRBV18 and J is TRBJ2-3, with TRBD1 matching 8 bases. The length of the CDR3 is 16 residues. Germline-derived CDR1 and CDR2 are KGHSH and LQKENI. The V segment lost 2 bases and the J segment 5 bases; nucleotides outside the gene matches: 9. CDR3 coding DNA: TGTGCCAGCTCACCAGATGACAGGGGCGTAGTAGATACGCAGTATTTT. Protein sequence: CASSPDDRGVVDTQYF.